The 13 T cell receptor beta chains below were found in one sample sequenced in a study of T-cell memory formation after mild COVID-19. TCRdb called the 5' RACE reads again in MiXCR, with one record for every CDR3 protein. The data show a few hundred thousand distinct CDR3 sequences, around a fifth seen once. Sequenced sample: PBMCs or a T cell subset sorted from them (not recorded which). Receptor source: a man between 18 and 35 years old who had mild COVID-19 (a few samples of this study predate the infection). Cell type and time point are not known.

This clonotype was observed a few times. The CDR3: CASYGQGITKYF. In DNA, the CDR3 is TGTGCCAGCTACGGACAGGGAATAACAAAGTATTTT. J is TRBJ2-3 and V is TRBV12-3 or TRBV12-4, with 8 bases identical to TRBD1. This CDR3 has 12 amino acids. V lost 8 bases, J lost 13 bases, and 11 bases stayed unmatched.

The genes are TRBV7-8 and TRBJ2-7; TRBD2 might be the D (6 bases). The V and J ends lost 0 bases and 2 bases respectively, with 14 bases between them. The CDR3 spans 16 residues. Germline V gives CDR1 SGHVS, CDR2 FQNEAQ. As DNA, the CDR3 is TGTGCCAGCAGCTTAGCGGAGGGCGGTCCAACCTACGAGCAGTACTTC. Its translation: CASSLAEGGPTYEQYF.

This chain connects TRBV20-1 to TRBJ1-4; D gene uncertain. Trimming stripped 6 bases from V and 6 bases from J, with 11 bases between. The CDR3 contains 12 residues. The V gene's germline CDR1 is DFQATT and CDR2 SNEGSKA (reference sequence). CDR3 residues: CSANLRDEKLFF. CDR3 sequence (DNA): TGCAGTGCCAATCTGCGAGATGAAAAACTGTTTTTT.

This clonotype appeared a few times. The rearrangement uses TRBV23-1 and TRBJ1-5; no clear D gene. TRBV23-1 carries the ORF label, with uncertain function. Trimming stripped 3 bases from V and 0 bases from J, with 9 bases between. The CDR3 loop spans 15 amino acids. CDR3 DNA: TGCGCCAGCAGTCAGTTCGTTCCTAGCAATCAGCCCCAGCATTTT. It translates to CASSQFVPSNQPQHF.

The chain joins TRBV10-3 to TRBJ1-6; D uncertain. The germline V gene encodes CDR1 ENHRY and CDR2 SYGVKD. V was cut by 9 bases and J by 6 bases, with 9 bases left in between. The CDR3 is 12 residues long. The CDR3 coding sequence is TGTGCCATGGGCACCACTAATTCACCCCTCCACTTT. It is translated as CAMGTTNSPLHF.

This clonotype was found a few times. The chain uses TRBV12-3 or TRBV12-4 and TRBJ1-2; 7 nucleotides agree with TRBD1. CDR3 length: 16 amino acids. V trimming: 2 bases; J trimming: 6 bases; junction bases outside the gene matches: 12. CDR3 in DNA: TGTGCCAGCAGTTTACCTCGGGACAGAAGGGAACATGGCTACACCTTC. As protein: CASSLPRDRREHGYTF.

The rearrangement joins TRBV7-6 to TRBJ2-1, with 8 nucleotides matching TRBD1. CDR1 SGHVS and CDR2 FNYEAQ come from the germline V gene. Trimming at V came to 4 bases and at J to 7 bases, leaving 9 bases not matched to a gene. The CDR3 spans 15 residues. CDR3 nucleotides: TGTGCCAGCAGCTGGGCCCGGACAGGGAGGAATGAGCAGTTCTTC. Its translation is CASSWARTGRNEQFF.

This clonotype has a handful of counts. The chain has TRBV7-2 and TRBJ2-1; the D gene could be TRBD1 or TRBD2 (5 bases each). Trimming shortened V by 1 base and J by 10 bases, and 14 bases separated the two germline ends. Germline assignment: CDR1 SGHTA and CDR2 FQGNSA. The CDR3 sequence is 14 residues long. CDR3 protein: CASSLVLGVNEQFF. The CDR3 region has the DNA TGTGCCAGCAGCTTAGTTTTGGGGGTTAACGAGCAGTTCTTC.

This sequence joins TRBV20-1 and TRBJ1-1; a weak D match, TRBD1 (5 bases). The CDR3 is 13 amino acids. V was trimmed by 3 bases and J by 3 bases, leaving 11 bases between them. Germline V gene sequence: CDR1 DFQATT, CDR2 SNEGSKA (reference sequence). The CDR3 coding sequence is TGCAGTGCTAGCCCTGGGGGGGACACTGAAGCTTTCTTT. It encodes CSASPGGDTEAFF.

This clonotype was seen more than once but under ten times. The chain couples TRBV6-2 or TRBV6-3 to TRBJ2-2, with TRBD2 matching 7 bases. CDR3 length: 15 amino acids. In germline, CDR1 is MNHEY, CDR2 SVGEGT. V shed 0 bases and J 7 bases; nucleotides not matched to a gene: 5. Written as DNA, the CDR3 is TGTGCCAGCAGTTACTCGACTAGCTGGGTCGGGGAGCTGTTTTTT. It is translated as CASSYSTSWVGELFF.

Only a few counts were recorded for this clonotype. This sequence joins TRBV6-6 and TRBJ1-5; no clear D gene. The germline gives CDR1 MNHNY, CDR2 SVGAGI (reference sequence). The CDR3 spans 14 residues. Trimming took 0 bases from V and 6 from J, leaving 9 bases between them. In nucleotides, the CDR3 is TGTGCCAGCAGTTACTCAGGCGCTCGTCAGCCCCAGCATTTT. As protein: CASSYSGARQPQHF.

This clonotype was observed many times. This chain joins TRBV20-1 and TRBJ2-3; 7 nucleotides line up with TRBD2. Germline V gives CDR1 DFQATT, CDR2 SNEGSKA (reference sequence). The junction had 0 bases not matched to a gene; V was cut back by 3 bases and J by 3 bases. The CDR3 length is 12 residues. CDR3 amino acids: CSASGGTDTQYF. Here the CDR3 DNA reads TGCAGTGCTAGCGGGGGGACAGATACGCAGTATTTT.

This clonotype was seen a few times. The DNA of the CDR3 is TGCAGTGCTGGGGACTACCCCAAAAACATTCAGTACTTC. Translating it yields CSAGDYPKNIQYF. The chain recombines TRBV20-1 with TRBJ2-4, with 7 nucleotides matching TRBD2. This CDR3 has 13 amino acids. V lost 5 bases to trimming and J lost 2 bases; unmatched junction nucleotides: 3. Germline V gene sequence: CDR1 DFQATT, CDR2 SNEGSKA (reference sequence).